A single sample is the source of the 16 T cell receptor beta chains below, sequenced in a study of T cell responses to AZD1222 COVID-19 vaccine. Repertoires were generated with immunoSEQ multiplex PCR, while TCRdb's copy carries only in-frame clones and drops some. This sample carries about 78,000 clones, 88% of them seen once, and the ten largest clones take approximately 5.4%. Sequenced here: peripheral blood, sampled on day 0 of MenACWY control vaccination. The receptors shown here come from an adult in good health.

The CDR3: CAWRDLTVTDTQYF. The CDR3 DNA is TGTGCCTGGAGGGATTTGACTGTCACAGATACGCAGTATTTT. The V call is TRBV30, the J call TRBJ2-3; D uncertain. Trimming removed 3 bases from V and 2 bases from J, with 12 bases in between. CDR1 and CDR2 (germline): GTSNPN, SVGIG (reference sequence). This CDR3 comprises 14 residues.

The chain has TRBV3-1 (or the pseudogene TRBV3-2) and TRBJ1-1; possibly TRBD1 for D (6 bases). The CDR3 length is 12 residues. The V end was cut by 4 bases, the J end by 7 bases, with 10 bases between. The germline V gene encodes CDR1 LGHDT and CDR2 YNNKEL (reference sequence). CDR3 coding DNA: TGTGCCAGCAGCCTTCAGGGGTATGAAGCTTTCTTT. Translation: CASSLQGYEAFF.

The chain recombines TRBV3-1 (or the pseudogene TRBV3-2) with TRBJ1-2; the match to TRBD1 covers 8 bases. Germline V gene lookup returns CDR1 LGHDT and CDR2 YNNKEL (reference sequence). After removal of 3 bases from V and 3 bases from J, the junction contained 0 bases not matched to a gene. The CDR3 spans 13 residues. CDR3: CASSQTGDYGYTF. The CDR3, as DNA: TGTGCCAGCAGCCAGACAGGGGACTATGGCTACACCTTC.

The chain employs TRBV14 and TRBJ1-3; tentatively, D is TRBD1 (5 bases). The CDR3 loop spans 15 amino acids. Per the germline V gene, CDR1 is SGHDN and CDR2 is FVKESK. Deletions cut 4 bases from V and 7 bases from J, with 17 bases between. CDR3 DNA: TGTGCCAGCAGCCGAAATACAGTAAAGGGGAACACCATATATTTT. As protein: CASSRNTVKGNTIYF.

This chain joins TRBV12-5 and TRBJ2-3, with D perhaps TRBD1 (6 bases). V lost 4 bases, J lost 3 bases, and 14 bases lay in between. The CDR3 runs 15 residues. Germline-derived CDR1 and CDR2 are LGHNT and FRNRAP. The CDR3 protein is CASGSKTGPTDTQYF. The CDR3 nucleotides read TGTGCTAGTGGTTCGAAAACAGGGCCGACAGATACGCAGTATTTT.

V gene TRBV12-5 combines with J gene TRBJ1-5; weak D call: TRBD1 (5 bases). CDR3 size: 14 residues. Germline V lookup: CDR1 LGHNT, CDR2 FRNRAP. V lost 3 bases and J 3 bases, leaving 9 bases between the germline ends. The CDR3 DNA follows: TGTGCTAGTGGTTTAGGGACTGACAATCAGCCCCAGCATTTT. Protein product: CASGLGTDNQPQHF.

The table lists this clone with a count of one. This CDR3 reads CASSPPGQGNQPQHF. For the CDR3, the DNA is TGTGCCAGCAGCCCCCCGGGACAGGGGAATCAGCCCCAGCATTTT. V gene TRBV28 combines with J gene TRBJ1-5; TRBD1 aligns across 10 bases. Losses at the gene ends were 6 bases for V and 4 bases for J; bases not matched to a gene: 6. The germline V gene encodes CDR1 MDHEN and CDR2 SYDVKM. The CDR3 extends over 15 amino acids. The full variable domain, in which reference TRBV28 and TRBJ1-5 provide the parts outside the CDR3, is DVKVTQSSRYLVKRTGEKVFLECVQDMDHENMFWYRQDPGLGLRLIYFSYDVKMKEKGDIPEGYSVSREKKERFSLILESASTNQTSMYLCASSPPGQGNQPQHFGDGTRLSIL.

The table lists this clone with a few counts. The rearrangement links TRBV7-8 to TRBJ1-1, with D possibly TRBD1 on 5 matching bases. With 4 bases removed from V and 1 base from J, the gap between germline ends came to 7 bases. This CDR3 spans 13 amino acids. Germline values: CDR1 SGHVS, CDR2 FQNEAQ. CDR3 sequence (DNA): TGTGCCAGCAGCTCTACAGGGAACACTGAAGCTTTCTTT. Protein sequence: CASSSTGNTEAFF. The entire variable domain, with the rest obtained from reference TRBV7-8 and TRBJ1-1, is as follows: GAGVSQSPRYKVAKRGQDVALRCDPISGHVSLFWYQQALGQGPEFLTYFQNEAQLDKSGLPSDRFFAERPEGSVSTLKIQRTQQEDSAVYLCASSSTGNTEAFFGQGTRLTVV.

This clone has just one count. The chain uses TRBV3-1 (or the pseudogene TRBV3-2) and TRBJ1-4, with 7 nucleotides matching TRBD1. V shed 3 bases, J shed 5 bases, and the junction held 6 bases outside the gene matches. From germline, CDR1 is LGHDT and CDR2 YNNKEL (reference sequence). The length of the CDR3 is 15 residues. The CDR3, as DNA: TGTGCCAGCAGCCAGTGGACAGGTGGAAATGAAAAACTGTTTTTT. Protein product: CASSQWTGGNEKLFF.

The gene calls are TRBV29-1 and TRBJ1-1; D possibly corresponds to TRBD1 (6 bases). The CDR3 has 12 residues. V was shortened by 1 base and J by 10 bases, with 13 bases between the two germline ends. Germline V gives CDR1 SQVTM, CDR2 ANQGSEA. CDR3 DNA sequence: TGCAGCGTTGAAGTGGTGAGACAGGCAGCTTTCTTT. Translation gives CSVEVVRQAAFF.

The V call is TRBV10-3, the J call TRBJ2-7, with unresolved D. The CDR3 consists of 16 residues. V lost 8 bases, J lost 5 bases, and 25 bases lay in between. The germline V gene encodes CDR1 ENHRY and CDR2 SYGVKD. The CDR3 is CAIVSMLGSNINEQYF. CDR3 DNA sequence: TGTGCCATCGTTTCGATGTTGGGCAGTAATATAAACGAGCAGTACTTC.

CDR3 sequence (DNA): TGTGCCAGCAGCTTGCTAGCCCCCCCTAGCGGGGTCCACAATGAGCAGTTCTTC. This encodes CASSLLAPPSGVHNEQFF. The chain recombines TRBV7-6 with TRBJ2-1; 9 bases fit TRBD2. Trimming cost V 3 bases and J 5 bases; bases outside gene matches: 14. The germline V gene has CDR1 SGHVS and CDR2 FNYEAQ. The length of the CDR3 is 18 residues. The whole variable domain, filled in from reference TRBV7-6 and TRBJ2-1, reads GAGVSQSPRYKVTKRGQDVALRCDPISGHVSLYWYRQALGQGPEFLTYFNYEAQQDKSGLPNDRFSAERPEGSISTLTIQRTEQRDSAMYRCASSLLAPPSGVHNEQFFGPGTRLTVL.

About this clone: A junction end diverges from the germline sequence, so it may reflect a read error. The V gene is TRBV7-7, the J gene TRBJ2-1; 13 positions match TRBD2. CDR3 length equals 15 residues. The V gene's germline CDR1 is SSHAT and CDR2 FNYEAQ (reference sequence). The CDR3 reads CASSVSGTSGAEQFF. The CDR3 DNA reads as TGTGCTAGCAGCGTCTCCGGGACTAGCGGGGCCGAGCAGTTCTTC.

The J gene is TRBJ1-4, the V gene TRBV19; a weak D match, TRBD1 (5 bases). This CDR3 is built from 13 residues. With 3 bases removed from V and 12 bases from J, the gap between germline ends came to 14 bases. Germline V gives CDR1 LNHDA, CDR2 SQIVND (reference sequence). The CDR3 DNA reads as TGTGCCAGTAGTATGAGGGGCGGGGAACAACTGTTTTTT. Its protein product is CASSMRGGEQLFF.

This clone was seen only once. The rearrangement joins TRBV4-1 to TRBJ2-5; 10 nucleotides match TRBD2. Germline V lookup: CDR1 MGHRA, CDR2 YSYEKL. V shed 4 bases and J 7 bases; nucleotides not matched to a gene: 9. The CDR3 is made up of 15 amino acids. The CDR3 spells CASSPPSGGTGTQYF. CDR3 DNA: TGCGCCAGCAGCCCCCCTAGCGGGGGTACGGGGACCCAGTACTTC.

The chain employs TRBV3-1 (or the pseudogene TRBV3-2) and TRBJ2-4, with 7 bases identical to TRBD1. This CDR3 spans 14 amino acids. Trimming cost V 3 bases and J 2 bases; bases outside gene matches: 1. Germline V CDR1 and CDR2: LGHDT, YNNKEL (reference sequence). CDR3 protein: CASSQRGPKNIQYF. CDR3 nucleotides: TGTGCCAGCAGCCAGAGGGGGCCCAAAAACATTCAGTACTTC.